This TCR beta chain was profiled in a study of CD8 T cells in ankylosing spondylitis. Regarding the study as a whole: Ankylosing spondylitis blood seemed to carry a telltale TCR beta motif made of under ten highly homologous variants. Reported data indicate significant enrichment of disease-linked clones within matched ankylosing spondylitis synovial fluid. Certain motif variants had earlier appeared in reactive arthritis synovial fluid and blood.

This clonotype appeared many times. The antigen remains unidentified. Researchers built TCR beta libraries using quantitative 5'-RACE with molecular barcodes. MiXCR, run by TCRdb on the 5' RACE reads, gives a single entry per CDR3 protein. Counted here are about 500,000 distinct CDR3 sequences, roughly 5% occurring once; the ten biggest clones make up roughly 3.5%. The V end lost 4 bases, the J end lost 1 base, and 14 bases lay between the germline ends. Germline V gene lookup returns CDR1 SGHRS and CDR2 YFSETQ. The CDR3 sequence is 15 residues long. The clonotype comes from a male donor with ankylosing spondylitis. The chain is built from TRBV5-1 and TRBJ2-5; D gene ambiguous. The sequencing sample was made of blood, either unsorted or a sorted T cell fraction (not recorded which). The CDR3 DNA sequence: TGCGCCAGCAGCCTGCGGACGACCTTCCAAGAGACCCAGTACTTC. Protein: CASSLRTTFQETQYF.